The 18 T cell receptor beta chains listed next were all sequenced from one sample in a study of cytomegalovirus exposure and HLA in healthy donors (TCRdb year 2017). Library preparation employed the immunoSEQ multiplex PCR assay. This is the immuneACCESS table as TCRdb keeps it, with only in-frame sequences that have V and J called. A part of the clones is gone; compared with another copy, unresolved V genes explain less than half, and the rest is unexplained. Recorded for this sample are approximately 110,000 clones; about 85% of them occurred a single time. The top ten constitute 3% to 4% of the sample. Specimen: PBMCs. Receptor source: a woman aged 18-29 years in good health and CMV-seropositive.

The V gene is TRBV10-3, the J gene TRBJ1-6; D remains unclear. The ends were cut back, 3 bases at V and 6 bases at J, with 3 bases in the middle. CDR3 length: 12 residues. In germline, CDR1 is ENHRY, CDR2 SYGVKD. The CDR3, as DNA: TGTGCCATCAGTGACAGTAATTCACCCCTCCACTTT. This translates into CAISDSNSPLHF.

The gene calls are TRBV28 and TRBJ2-1; D perhaps matches TRBD2 (6 bases). V lost 8 bases and J 8 bases, leaving 13 bases between the germline ends. The CDR3 loop spans 12 amino acids. The germline gives CDR1 MDHEN, CDR2 SYDVKM. The CDR3 DNA is TGTGCCAGCGGAGTAGGCGGGGATGAGCAGTTCTTC. It is translated as CASGVGGDEQFF.

This clone occurred once. The rearrangement uses TRBV2 and TRBJ2-7; D is unresolved. The CDR3 spans 12 residues. Germline CDR1 is SNHLY and CDR2 is FYNNEI. The V and J ends lost 6 bases and 3 bases respectively, with 9 bases between them. The chain's CDR3 is CASRSDFYEQYF. The CDR3 DNA reads as TGTGCCAGCAGATCAGATTTCTACGAGCAGTACTTC.

The CDR3 DNA sequence: TGTGCCTGGAATAAGGCCCGGACTAGCGGGAGGGCCAGCACCGGGGAGCTGTTTTTT. Protein product: CAWNKARTSGRASTGELFF. The rearrangement links TRBV30 to TRBJ2-2; 15 bases are a match to TRBD2. Germline V gene sequence: CDR1 GTSNPN, CDR2 SVGIG (reference sequence). With 4 bases clipped from V and 4 bases from J, the junction kept 13 bases outside the gene matches. The CDR3 runs 19 residues.

V usage is TRBV6-1 and J usage is TRBJ2-7, with 7 bases lining up with TRBD2. CDR3 size: 13 residues. Germline values: CDR1 MNHNS, CDR2 SASEGT. J lost 3 bases, V lost 6 bases, and 5 bases had no gene match. This CDR3 is CASSHREDYEQYF. The CDR3 nucleotides are TGTGCCAGCAGCCACCGGGAGGACTACGAGCAGTACTTC.

V usage is TRBV10-3 and J usage is TRBJ2-1, with a tentative D call TRBD2 (5 bases). Trimming pared 2 bases from V and 4 bases from J, leaving 12 bases between. CDR3 length equals 15 residues. CDR1 is ENHRY and CDR2 is SYGVKD in the germline V gene. CDR3 sequence (DNA): TGTGCCATCAGTGAGGGAGGAGCAGGTTACAATGAGCAGTTCTTC. It encodes CAISEGGAGYNEQFF.

V usage is TRBV9 and J usage is TRBJ1-1; D unclear. Trimming pared 3 bases from V and 4 bases from J, leaving 13 bases between. The CDR3 runs 14 residues. The germline V gene has CDR1 SGDLS and CDR2 YYNGEE. The CDR3 DNA reads TGTGCCAGCAGCGCCGGGTGGTCGACCACTGAAGCTTTCTTT. As protein: CASSAGWSTTEAFF.

The chain combines TRBV6-6 with TRBJ1-1, with unresolved D. V gave up 2 bases and J gave up 6 bases, with 16 bases separating them. The CDR3 consists of 15 residues. CDR1 is MNHNY and CDR2 is SVGAGI in the germline V gene (reference sequence). CDR3 protein: CASSYREGPGAEAFF. CDR3 sequence (DNA): TGTGCCAGCAGTTACCGAGAGGGTCCCGGGGCTGAAGCTTTCTTT.

This chain uses TRBV19 with TRBJ2-7, with D possibly TRBD2 on 6 matching bases. V lost 3 bases and J 7 bases, leaving 19 bases between the germline ends. This CDR3 contains 15 residues. CDR1 and CDR2 (germline): LNHDA, SQIVND (reference sequence). CDR3 loop: CASSMGGTAYGEQYF. The CDR3 region has the DNA TGTGCCAGTAGTATGGGGGGTACTGCGTACGGTGAGCAGTACTTC.

This clone showed up just once. The J gene is TRBJ2-3, the V gene TRBV7-2; maybe TRBD2 (6 bases). V was trimmed by 5 bases and J by 4 bases, leaving 13 bases between them. Germline CDR1 SGHTA, CDR2 FQGNSA. This CDR3 contains 14 residues. As DNA, the CDR3 is TGTGCCAGCAGCCAAATTAGCGGATCAGATACGCAGTATTTT. Its protein is CASSQISGSDTQYF.

The chain has TRBV6-5 and TRBJ2-3; weak D call: TRBD2 (6 bases). Between the trimmed V and J ends, which lost 0 bases and 2 bases, there was a span of 9 bases. The CDR3 loop spans 15 amino acids. The V gene's germline CDR1 is MNHEY and CDR2 SVGAGI. This CDR3 reads CASSYSGGVTDTQYF. CDR3 DNA sequence: TGTGCCAGCAGTTACTCGGGGGGAGTCACAGATACGCAGTATTTT.

This clone was detected once. This chain links TRBV6-5 with TRBJ2-3; TRBD2 might be the D (5 bases). Trimming removed 3 bases from V and 1 base from J, with 14 bases in between. Per the germline V gene, CDR1 is MNHEY and CDR2 is SVGAGI. The CDR3 consists of 16 residues. The CDR3 DNA follows: TGTGCCAGCAGTTATAGAGGGTCGGTGGGCACAGATACGCAGTATTTT. The encoded protein is CASSYRGSVGTDTQYF.

This CDR3 reads CASSITASGSLTYEQYF. The CDR3 DNA is TGTGCCAGTAGTATTACCGCCAGCGGGAGCCTTACCTACGAGCAGTACTTC. The rearrangement uses TRBV19 and TRBJ2-7, with 8 bases matching TRBD2. The germline gives CDR1 LNHDA, CDR2 SQIVND (reference sequence). This CDR3 comprises 17 residues. J was trimmed by 2 bases and V by 3 bases; bases with no gene match: 12.

This chain connects TRBV19 to TRBJ2-2; 11 bases match TRBD2. The CDR3 sequence is 17 residues long. CDR1 is LNHDA, CDR2 SQIVND, per germline (reference sequence). The junction had 14 bases not matched to a gene; V was cut back by 10 bases and J by 4 bases. The CDR3 DNA is TGTGCCACAACGACTAGCGGGATCCTAAGGAGCACCGGGGAGCTGTTTTTT. Translation gives CATTTSGILRSTGELFF.

This clone was seen just once. This chain links TRBV11-3 with TRBJ2-5, with D possibly matching TRBD2 (6 bases). V was cut by 5 bases and J by 1 base, with 14 bases left in between. This CDR3 is built from 15 residues. Germline lookup yields CDR1 SGHNT and CDR2 YENEEA. The CDR3 loop reads CASSPRDSLQETQYF. The DNA of the CDR3 is TGTGCCAGCAGCCCCCGGGACTCGCTCCAAGAGACCCAGTACTTC.

This clone was seen once. The CDR3 nucleotides read TGTGCCAGCAGCTCCCTCTCGCGGGGGCCTGCTAACTATGGCTACACCTTC. The encoded protein is CASSSLSRGPANYGYTF. This sequence joins TRBV11-2 and TRBJ1-2; the D gene is possibly TRBD1 (6 bases). V shed 4 bases and J shed 0 bases, with 18 bases lying between them. The germline CDR1 and CDR2 sequences are SGHAT and FQNNGV. The CDR3 contains 17 residues.

This chain connects TRBV10-2 to TRBJ2-7, with TRBD1 matching 9 bases. V dropped 7 bases and J dropped 3; count of bases not matched to a gene: 4. The CDR3 has 13 residues. The germline CDR1 and CDR2 sequences are WSHSY and SAAADI. CDR3 sequence reads: CASTPGQGYEQYF. Written as DNA, the CDR3 is TGCGCCAGCACTCCGGGACAGGGCTACGAGCAGTACTTC.

This chain links TRBV6-5 with TRBJ2-1, with 9 bases aligning to TRBD2. Germline CDR1 MNHEY, CDR2 SVGAGI. J was trimmed by 8 bases and V by 5 bases; bases with no gene match: 10. The CDR3 runs 15 residues. The CDR3 DNA reads as TGTGCCAGCAGTCCGGCAGCGGGGGGTGTGGATGAGCAGTTCTTC. As protein: CASSPAAGGVDEQFF.